The clone carrying this TCR beta chain was detected only once. The antigen remains undetermined. Per germline, CDR1 LGHNA and CDR2 YNFKEQ. The CDR3 spans 16 residues. V lost 2 bases to trimming and J lost 0 bases, with 11 bases between them. Assay: immunoSEQ multiplex PCR; the TCRdb copy retains only in-frame clones and omits some. In the table there are 20,000 to 25,000 clones, roughly 91% of which are singletons. The data are from a study of lymphopenia after photon versus proton radiotherapy. Study-level points and caveats: Post-nadir TCR diversity decline inversely tracked overall survival among those who died. Only patients who died were analyzed for survival; proton advantage is unproven. Oligoclonal CD8+ Temra expansion after nadir drove photon patients' diversity drop.

The chain combines TRBV4-2 with TRBJ2-4; tentatively, D is TRBD2 (6 bases). The sequenced sample was peripheral blood, obtained from a patient treated with proton-based radiotherapy. The TCR originated in a woman aged 70-85 years with pancreatic cancer. Some clones in this sample may be carry-over from other donors' samples. The CDR3 coding sequence is TGTGCCAGCAGCCAAATTAGCGGAGTAGCCAAAAACATTCAGTACTTC. Its translation: CASSQISGVAKNIQYF.